These 10 T cell receptor beta chains came from one sample sequenced in a study of blood T cell repertoires in COVID-19 (dated by TCRdb to 2020 to 2021). Library method: the immunoSEQ multiplex PCR assay. Entries here come from immuneACCESS through TCRdb and include only in-frame sequences with V and J called. Some clones fail to appear in such tables; in the studies checked, an unresolved V gene covers under half of the shortfall, and the cause of the remainder is unknown. Counted in this sample were approximately 220,000 clones; about 86% of them appeared once. The top ten hold about 4% of the sample. The specimen sequenced was PBMCs or T cells enriched from blood (not recorded which). The origin of the receptors is a woman aged 25-40 years who had been exposed to COVID-19.

The rearrangement joins TRBV7-6 to TRBJ2-3; no clear D gene. The CDR3 covers 14 residues. Per the germline V gene, CDR1 is SGHVS and CDR2 is FNYEAQ. The V end was cut by 5 bases, the J end by 1 base, with 10 bases between. CDR3 residues: CASSPQTRTDTQYF. The CDR3 DNA reads TGTGCCAGCAGCCCACAGACCCGCACAGATACGCAGTATTTT.

V is TRBV19 and J is TRBJ1-2; 12 bases fit TRBD1. V lost 7 bases to trimming and J lost 14 bases; unmatched junction nucleotides: 8. Germline values: CDR1 LNHDA, CDR2 SQIVND (reference sequence). This CDR3 is 12 amino acids long. CDR3 bases: TGTGCCAGTATGGGGACAGGGGGCCTACCAACCTTC. This encodes CASMGTGGLPTF.

This clone came up a few times. This chain joins TRBV12-3 or TRBV12-4 and TRBJ1-2, with D perhaps matching TRBD1 (5 bases). With 5 bases removed from V and 4 bases from J, the gap between germline ends came to 8 bases. This CDR3 has 12 amino acids. CDR3 residues: CASSSGAYGYTF. In DNA, the CDR3 is TGTGCCAGCAGTAGTGGGGCCTATGGCTACACCTTC.

The chain uses TRBV5-4 and TRBJ2-3; 8 positions agree with TRBD2. The CDR3 is 15 amino acids. Germline CDR1 reads SGHNT; CDR2 reads YYREEE (reference sequence). The J segment lost 6 bases and the V segment lost 5 bases, leaving 11 bases of the junction unmatched. The CDR3, as DNA: TGTGCCAGCAGTGGCGGGGGGCAGGGAGGGGATACGCAGTATTTT. Protein sequence: CASSGGGQGGDTQYF.

The chain combines TRBV5-1 with TRBJ1-2; 7 nucleotides line up with TRBD1. V was clipped by 5 bases and J by 0 bases; unmatched bases: 7. The V gene's germline CDR1 is SGHRS and CDR2 YFSETQ. CDR3 size: 15 residues. In DNA form, the CDR3 reads TGCGCCAGCAGACCGGCCGGGACAGCTAACTATGGCTACACCTTC. Translating gives CASRPAGTANYGYTF.

This clone was observed a handful of times. This chain links TRBV12-1 with TRBJ1-2; the table gives TRBD1 as D, unverified against the DNA. TRBV12-1 is labeled a pseudogene. The CDR3 totals 16 residues. The DNA of the CDR3 is TGTGCCAGCAGCTTACGTGAACATCCAGTCCCTTATGGCTACACCTTC. Residues: CASSLREHPVPYGYTF.

The V call is TRBV6-1, the J call TRBJ1-2; 8 bases align to TRBD1. V dropped 0 bases and J dropped 7; count of bases not matched to a gene: 7. This CDR3 contains 15 residues. The V gene's germline CDR1 is MNHNS and CDR2 SASEGT. The CDR3 spells CASSEAARTGSGYTF. DNA of the CDR3: TGTGCCAGCAGTGAAGCGGCCCGGACAGGGTCTGGCTACACCTTC.

The chain uses TRBV21-1 and TRBJ1-2; the D call TRBD1 from the table was never checked on the DNA. TRBV21-1 is a recognized pseudogene. This CDR3 is 20 amino acids long. CDR3 in DNA: TGTGCCAGCAGCCCCCTAGTTCGGGGGACAGGGGGTTCCTGCAACTATGGCTACACCTTC. Its translation: CASSPLVRGTGGSCNYGYTF.

The rearrangement joins TRBV29-1 to TRBJ2-1; TRBD1 agrees at 10 bases. V lost 6 bases, J lost 1 base, and 3 bases stayed unmatched. The CDR3 is made up of 14 amino acids. CDR1 SQVTM and CDR2 ANQGSEA come from the germline V gene. CDR3: CSVGGQGSYNEQFF. The CDR3 nucleotides read TGCAGCGTAGGGGGACAGGGGTCCTACAATGAGCAGTTCTTC.

This clone was picked up one time. The chain has TRBV5-8 and TRBJ2-1, with TRBD2 matching over 9 bases. The CDR3 contains 16 residues. Germline V gives CDR1 SGHTS, CDR2 YDEGEE. Trimming took 3 bases from V and 6 from J; bases not matched to a gene: 10. CDR3 bases: TGTGCCAGCAGCTCGATTAGCGGGGGACCTGGCAATGAGCAGTTCTTC. Protein: CASSSISGGPGNEQFF.